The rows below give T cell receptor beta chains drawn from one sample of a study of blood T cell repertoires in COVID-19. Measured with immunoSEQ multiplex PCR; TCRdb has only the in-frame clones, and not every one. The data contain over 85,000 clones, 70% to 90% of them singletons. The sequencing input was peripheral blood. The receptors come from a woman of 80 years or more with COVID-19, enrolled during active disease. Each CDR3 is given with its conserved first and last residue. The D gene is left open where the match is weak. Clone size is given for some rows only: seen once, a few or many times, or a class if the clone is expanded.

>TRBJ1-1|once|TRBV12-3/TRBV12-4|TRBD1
CASSDRDRVEFFF
TGTGCCAGCAGTGACCGGGACAGGGTTGAGTTTTTCTTT
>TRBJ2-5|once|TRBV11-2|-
CASSLVQKTQYF
TGTGCCAGCAGCTTAGTTCAGAAGACCCAGTACTTC
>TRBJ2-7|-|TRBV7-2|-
CASSLSDEQYF
TGTGCCAGCAGCTTATCTGACGAGCAGTACTTC
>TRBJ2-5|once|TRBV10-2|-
CASSESTLETQYF
TGCGCCAGCAGTGAGTCGACTCTGGAGACCCAGTACTTC
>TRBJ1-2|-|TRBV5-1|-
CASSLGGDQFKYGYTF
TGCGCCAGCAGCTTGGGCGGGGACCAGTTCAAGTACGGCTACACCTTC
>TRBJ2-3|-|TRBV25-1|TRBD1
CASSELQGRTDTQYF
TGTGCCAGCAGTGAATTACAGGGGCGCACAGATACGCAGTATTTT
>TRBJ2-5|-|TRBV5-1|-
CASSLVGAGETQYF
TGCGCCAGCAGCTTGGTGGGAGCGGGTGAGACCCAGTACTTC
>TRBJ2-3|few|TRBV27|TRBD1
CASSMIGQGADTQYF
TGTGCCAGCAGTATGATCGGACAGGGGGCAGATACGCAGTATTTT
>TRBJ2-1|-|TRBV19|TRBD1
CASSIRRTGEHNEQFF
TGTGCCAGTAGTATTCGCCGGACAGGAGAGCACAATGAGCAGTTCTTC
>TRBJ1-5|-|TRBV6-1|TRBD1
CASCDLRGLGQPQHF
TGTGCCAGCTGTGACCTCAGGGGGCTGGGGCAGCCCCAGCATTTT
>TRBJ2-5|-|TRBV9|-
CASSVILGPQETQYF
TGTGCCAGCAGCGTAATTCTGGGCCCCCAAGAGACCCAGTACTTC
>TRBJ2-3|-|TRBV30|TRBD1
CAWLTGGTDTQYF
TGTGCCTGGTTAACAGGGGGCACAGATACGCAGTATTTT
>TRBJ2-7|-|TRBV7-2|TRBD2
CASSLELAIAGQYF
TGTGCCAGCAGCTTAGAACTAGCGATCGCGGGGCAGTACTTC
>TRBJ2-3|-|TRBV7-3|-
CASSSRGGSTDTQYF
TGTGCCAGCAGCTCCCGCGGCGGTAGCACAGATACGCAGTATTTT
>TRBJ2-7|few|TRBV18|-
CASSPRGGQVSYEQYF
TGTGCCAGCTCACCAAGGGGTGGGCAGGTCTCCTACGAGCAGTACTTC
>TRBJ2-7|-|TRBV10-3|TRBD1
CAISEPGQGYEQYF
TGTGCCATCAGTGAACCTGGACAGGGGTACGAGCAGTACTTC
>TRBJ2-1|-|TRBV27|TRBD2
CASSPRSSGARHEQFF
TGTGCCAGCAGTCCGAGGAGTAGCGGGGCTAGGCATGAGCAGTTCTTC
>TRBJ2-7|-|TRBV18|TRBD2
CASSRTTSGGFGEQYF
TGTGCCAGCTCACGCACGACTAGCGGGGGATTCGGCGAGCAGTACTTC
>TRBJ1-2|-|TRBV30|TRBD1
CAWRQSSVTGVGTF
TGTGCCTGGAGACAGAGCTCGGTGACAGGGGTGGGCACCTTC
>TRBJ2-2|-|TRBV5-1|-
CASSLTPQGATGELFF
TGCGCCAGCAGCTTGACCCCACAGGGCGCGACCGGGGAGCTGTTTTTT